Listed below are T cell receptor beta chains from one sample, sequenced in a study of CD8+ T cells in alopecia areata. Repertoires were generated with immunoSEQ multiplex PCR, while TCRdb's copy carries only in-frame clones and drops some. Of some 30,000 clones in the sample, more than 55% were seen once. The sample consisted of NKG2D-high CD8+ T cells sorted from blood. All receptors come from a human donor with alopecia areata. Each CDR3 is given with its conserved first and last residue. The D gene is left open where the match is weak. Rows give clone size only sometimes, using once, few, many, or a class for an expanded clone.

d_gene,abundance,j_gene,v_gene,CDR3aa,CDR3nt
.,.,TRBJ2-5,TRBV11-2,CASAGLGETQYF,TGTGCCAGCGCGGGGTTGGGCGAGACCCAGTACTTC
.,.,TRBJ2-7,TRBV5-1,CASSYGYVYEQYF,TGCGCCAGCAGCTATGGTTATGTCTACGAGCAGTACTTC
.,.,TRBJ1-1,TRBV4-3,CASSQDLGAMNTEAFF,TGCGCCAGCAGCCAAGATCTTGGAGCCATGAACACTGAAGCTTTCTTT
.,.,TRBJ2-2,TRBV7-9,CASSWPDRNTGELFF,TGTGCCAGCAGCTGGCCGGACAGGAACACCGGGGAGCTGTTTTTT
.,few,TRBJ2-7,TRBV27,CASKSLLTNMDEQYF,TGTGCCAGCAAAAGTCTCCTAACTAATATGGACGAGCAGTACTTC
.,.,TRBJ1-2,TRBV27,CASSWARAYGYTF,TGTGCCAGCAGTTGGGCCAGGGCGTATGGCTACACCTTC
TRBD1,.,TRBJ2-7,TRBV7-2,CASSLTELYLGQGVYEQYF,TGTGCCAGCAGCTTAACCGAGCTCTACCTTGGACAGGGGGTTTACGAGCAGTACTTC
TRBD2,.,TRBJ2-1,TRBV5-4,CASSRGLAGYSYNEQFF,TGTGCCAGCAGCCGAGGACTAGCGGGATACTCCTACAATGAGCAGTTCTTC
TRBD1,few,TRBJ2-5,TRBV29-1,CTGTGGALETQYF,TGCACCGGGACAGGGGGCGCCTTGGAGACCCAGTACTTC
.,.,TRBJ2-2,TRBV27,CASRDVGGELFF,TGTGCCAGCAGAGACGTCGGCGGGGAGCTGTTTTTT
.,.,TRBJ2-7,TRBV9,CASSVGGGPTYEQYF,TGTGCCAGCAGCGTTGGCGGGGGCCCAACCTACGAGCAGTACTTC
.,.,TRBJ1-1,TRBV5-1,CASSWGQVTEAFF,TGCGCCAGCAGTTGGGGGCAGGTCACTGAAGCTTTCTTT
.,few,TRBJ2-1,TRBV10-3,CAISDSHNEQFF,TGTGCCATCAGTGATAGCCACAATGAGCAGTTCTTC
TRBD1,few,TRBJ2-2,TRBV29-1,CSAWGQSHGELFF,TGCAGCGCCTGGGGACAGTCCCACGGGGAGCTGTTTTTT
TRBD2,few,TRBJ2-1,TRBV7-2,CASSSAGTSGGAEQFF,TGTGCCAGCAGCTCCGCCGGGACTAGCGGGGGAGCCGAGCAGTTCTTC
TRBD2,.,TRBJ2-1,TRBV28,CASSSLAGYNEQFF,TGTGCCAGCAGCTCGCTAGCGGGGTACAATGAGCAGTTCTTC
.,.,TRBJ2-1,TRBV2,CASSEAWDKKGDEQFF,TGTGCCAGCAGTGAAGCTTGGGACAAAAAAGGGGATGAGCAGTTCTTC
TRBD1,.,TRBJ2-7,TRBV27,CASSPRLDRGGYEQYF,TGTGCCAGCAGTCCCCGACTGGACAGGGGCGGGTACGAGCAGTACTTC
TRBD2,.,TRBJ2-1,TRBV4-2,CASSSRTSPYNEQFF,TGTGCCAGCAGCTCGCGGACTAGCCCGTACAATGAGCAGTTCTTC
TRBD1,.,TRBJ1-1,TRBV28,CASSLSGGTEAFF,TGTGCCAGCAGTCTCTCAGGGGGCACTGAAGCTTTCTTT
TRBD1,few,TRBJ1-4,TRBV29-1,CSVGGQGYEKLFF,TGCAGCGTTGGAGGACAGGGGTATGAAAAACTGTTTTTT
.,few,TRBJ1-5,TRBV7-2,CASSPGEDSNQPQHF,TGTGCCAGCAGCCCCGGGGAGGATAGCAATCAGCCCCAGCATTTT
.,.,TRBJ1-5,TRBV7-2,CASSAGQFHLSNQPQHF,TGTGCCAGCAGCGCCGGACAGTTCCACCTCAGCAATCAGCCCCAGCATTTT
.,once,TRBJ1-1,TRBV7-9,CASSLASTTEAFF,TGTGCCAGCAGCTTAGCAAGCACCACTGAAGCTTTCTTT
TRBD1,.,TRBJ2-5,TRBV30,CAWRDRGKETQYF,TGTGCCTGGCGGGACAGGGGTAAAGAGACCCAGTACTTC
.,.,TRBJ2-1,TRBV7-6,CASSYGTLFLDEQFF,TGTGCCAGCAGCTACGGGACCCTATTCTTGGATGAGCAGTTCTTC
TRBD2,.,TRBJ2-7,TRBV29-1,CSVLLPTSGSLYEQYF,TGCAGCGTCCTACTCCCGACTAGCGGGAGTCTCTACGAGCAGTACTTC
TRBD1,.,TRBJ1-5,TRBV7-9,CASSRTSRGDQPQHF,TGTGCCAGCAGTCGTACGTCCAGGGGGGATCAGCCCCAGCATTTT
.,.,TRBJ2-1,TRBV5-4,CASSWGGIYNEQFF,TGTGCCAGCAGCTGGGGCGGGATCTACAATGAGCAGTTCTTC
.,.,TRBJ2-3,TRBV7-2,CASSFMGDTQYF,TGTGCCAGCAGCTTTATGGGGGATACGCAGTATTTT
.,.,TRBJ2-7,TRBV28,CASSRPNGFHEQYF,TGTGCCAGCAGTCGTCCTAACGGATTCCACGAGCAGTACTTC
.,.,TRBJ2-5,TRBV14,CASSQTGGGWRETQYF,TGTGCCAGCAGCCAAACCGGAGGTGGATGGCGGGAGACCCAGTACTTC
.,medium-sized,TRBJ1-1,TRBV6-5,CASSSWGAHTEAFF,TGTGCCAGCAGTTCTTGGGGGGCGCACACTGAAGCTTTCTTT
TRBD1,.,TRBJ2-3,TRBV2,CASRGQGTDTQYF,TGTGCCAGCAGGGGACAGGGCACAGATACGCAGTATTTT
.,.,TRBJ1-1,TRBV5-1,CASSLALGTNTEAFF,TGCGCCAGCAGCTTGGCCCTGGGTACGAACACTGAAGCTTTCTTT
.,.,TRBJ2-7,TRBV5-4,CASSFPYSYEQYF,TGTGCCAGCAGCTTCCCATACTCCTACGAGCAGTACTTC
.,.,TRBJ2-1,TRBV13,CASSPESGRYNEQFF,TGTGCCAGCAGCCCCGAGAGCGGTCGCTACAATGAGCAGTTCTTC
.,.,TRBJ2-5,TRBV7-9,CASSPDTNQETQYF,TGTGCCAGCAGCCCAGACACAAATCAAGAGACCCAGTACTTC
.,.,TRBJ2-5,TRBV6-4,CARKDGSQETQYF,TGTGCCCGAAAGGACGGGAGTCAAGAGACCCAGTACTTC
.,.,TRBJ1-2,TRBV29-1,CSVEWQGNGYTF,TGCAGCGTTGAGTGGCAGGGGAATGGCTACACCTTC
.,.,TRBJ1-5,TRBV27,CASSYSSNQPQHF,TGTGCCAGCAGCTACAGTAGCAATCAGCCCCAGCATTTT
.,.,TRBJ2-7,TRBV10-2,CASSDMGYEQYF,TGCGCCAGCAGTGATATGGGTTACGAGCAGTACTTC
TRBD2,.,TRBJ2-1,TRBV4-2,CASSQGSVGTSGYNEQFF,TGTGCCAGCAGCCAGGGTAGCGTGGGGACTAGCGGCTACAATGAGCAGTTCTTC
.,.,TRBJ2-2,TRBV28,CASSLGYRTNTGELFF,TGTGCCAGCAGTTTAGGTTATCGGACGAACACCGGGGAGCTGTTTTTT
TRBD1,.,TRBJ2-1,TRBV9,CASSETGLRNEQFF,TGTGCCAGCAGCGAGACAGGGCTCAGGAATGAGCAGTTCTTC
.,.,TRBJ2-5,TRBV7-8,CASSFQETQYF,TGTGCCAGCAGCTTTCAAGAGACCCAGTACTTC
.,.,TRBJ2-2,TRBV19,CASRPGNTGELFF,TGTGCCAGTAGACCAGGGAACACCGGGGAGCTGTTTTTT
.,.,TRBJ1-5,TRBV7-6,CASSLGGGGNQPQHF,TGTGCCAGCAGCTTAGGGGGGGGCGGCAATCAGCCCCAGCATTTT
.,.,TRBJ1-2,TRBV7-9,CASSLPLWTEANYGYTF,TGTGCCAGCAGCTTACCTTTATGGACGGAAGCTAACTATGGCTACACCTTC
.,.,TRBJ2-1,TRBV6-1,CASSEVALNEQFF,TGTGCCAGCAGTGAAGTTGCACTCAATGAGCAGTTCTTC